This is a list of T cell receptor beta chains from one sample in a study of control samples from healthy donors and cancer patients. Using immunoSEQ multiplex PCR, the repertoire was profiled, and TCRdb retains in-frame clones only, with some absent. The table has about 120,000 clones, 89% seen once. The material sequenced was blood. The receptors derive from a man aged 50 to 60 in good health. Each CDR3 is given with its conserved first and last residue. The order of the fields is D gene, V gene, clone size, J gene, CDR3 DNA, CDR3 protein. A D gene is named only where the DNA matches it firmly. Expanded clones get a size class; other rows say once, few or many, or leave the size out.

-	TRBV6-6	-	TRBJ1-1	TGTGCCAGCAGTTTCACAGGGTTCGCTGAAGCTTTCTTT	CASSFTGFAEAFF
-	TRBV5-6	-	TRBJ1-1	TGTGCCAGCAGCTTGGCGGGGTCAGGCACTGAAGCTTTCTTT	CASSLAGSGTEAFF
-	TRBV27	-	TRBJ1-1	TGTGCCAGCAGTCAGACCCGTGAGACTGAAGCTTTCTTT	CASSQTRETEAFF
-	TRBV27	-	TRBJ2-3	TGTGCCAGCAGTGGGGGCTTTTTGTCAGATACGCAGTATTTT	CASSGGFLSDTQYF
-	TRBV12-3/TRBV12-4	once	TRBJ1-1	TGTGCCAGCAGTTTACCTATGAACACTGAAGCTTTCTTT	CASSLPMNTEAFF
-	TRBV11-2	-	TRBJ2-5	TGTGCCAGCAGCTTAAGCACCCAAGAGACCCAGTACTTC	CASSLSTQETQYF
-	TRBV30	-	TRBJ2-5	TGTGCCTGGAGTGTGGGGGCCCAAGAGACCCAGTACTTC	CAWSVGAQETQYF
-	TRBV30	-	TRBJ1-2	TGTGCCTGGAGTAGTCGACAGGTAGCTTTTAACTATGGCTACACCTTC	CAWSSRQVAFNYGYTF
-	TRBV29-1	-	TRBJ2-7	TGCAGCGCCATAGCGGCTTCCTCCTACGAGCAGTACTTC	CSAIAASSYEQYF
-	TRBV9	-	TRBJ1-2	TGTGCCAGCAGCGTAGGTGTAACCAACTATGGCTACACCTTC	CASSVGVTNYGYTF
-	TRBV6-5	once	TRBJ1-2	TGTGCCAGCAGTTACTCAACAGGTTTCAACTATGGCTACACCTTC	CASSYSTGFNYGYTF
-	TRBV5-1	once	TRBJ2-7	TGCGCCAGCAGCTTGGGTTCCGGGGGCTACGAGCAGTACTTC	CASSLGSGGYEQYF
TRBD1	TRBV27	-	TRBJ1-6	TGTGCCAGCAGTTTAGACAGGGGAGCGTCACCCCTCCACTTT	CASSLDRGASPLHF
-	TRBV24-1	-	TRBJ2-7	TGTGCCACCAGTGATTTTAAAGGGGAGAAGAAGTACTTC	CATSDFKGEKKYF
-	TRBV12-3/TRBV12-4	-	TRBJ1-2	TGTGCCAGCAGTCTCGGGACTAGTGGCTACACCTTC	CASSLGTSGYTF
-	TRBV30	-	TRBJ2-7	TGTGCCTGGAGTAGGGTTTACGAGCAGTACTTC	CAWSRVYEQYF
-	TRBV3-1/TRBV3-2	-	TRBJ2-6	TGTGCCAGCAGCCAACCAGGCTCTGGGGCCAACGTCCTGACTTTC	CASSQPGSGANVLTF
TRBD1	TRBV19	-	TRBJ1-1	TGTGCCAGTAGTATTGGGACAGTCACTGAAGCTTTCTTT	CASSIGTVTEAFF
TRBD1	TRBV11-2	-	TRBJ2-4	TGTGCCAGCAGCCTGGGACAGCCCCCGGACATTCAGTACTTC	CASSLGQPPDIQYF
TRBD2	TRBV4-2	-	TRBJ2-2	TGTGCCAGCAGCCCCCGGACTAGCGGGAACACCGGGGAGCTGTTTTTT	CASSPRTSGNTGELFF
-	TRBV9	-	TRBJ1-5	TGTGCCAGCAGCGCTCAGGGTAATCAGCCCCAGCATTTT	CASSAQGNQPQHF
TRBD1	TRBV19	-	TRBJ1-6	TGTGCCAGTAGTCCAGGGGGCGCGTCCTATAATTCACCCCTCCACTTT	CASSPGGASYNSPLHF
-	TRBV7-2	few	TRBJ1-1	TGTGCCAGCAGCTTGGGGGTCCCCCCGGGAGAAGCTTTCTTT	CASSLGVPPGEAFF
-	TRBV2	-	TRBJ2-7	TGTGCCAGCAGTGACAGGTCCTACGAGCAGTACTTC	CASSDRSYEQYF
-	TRBV5-1	-	TRBJ1-6	TGCGCCAGCAGCTCCCGAGAGGGCGCACCCCTCCACTTT	CASSSREGAPLHF
TRBD1	TRBV6-6	-	TRBJ1-2	TGTGCCAGCAGTTACCCCGGACAGGGGGCCGGCTACACCTTC	CASSYPGQGAGYTF
-	TRBV6-4	-	TRBJ2-3	TGTGCCAGCAGTGAACGTCCGGCGGGGGCGCGGGATACGCAGTATTTT	CASSERPAGARDTQYF
-	TRBV29-1	-	TRBJ1-1	TGCAGCGCCGCTGGACAGAACACTGAAGCTTTCTTT	CSAAGQNTEAFF
-	TRBV3-1/TRBV3-2	-	TRBJ2-1	TGTGCCAGCAGCCATTCTGGGGAGCAGTTCTTC	CASSHSGEQFF